This T cell receptor (beta chain) emerged from a study of molecular identifiers for immune sequencing clone quantification. Study-wide results and limits: Clones carrying above 20 RNA copies accounted for over 97% of effector molecules, under 1% in naive cells.

Germline trimming cut 3 bases from V and 5 bases from J; bases unmatched to any gene: 8. The CDR3 contains 14 residues. The germline gives CDR1 DFQATT, CDR2 SNEGSKA (reference sequence). This clonotype was detected only a few times. Its antigen is as yet unknown. TCRdb reanalysed the PCR reads using MiXCR and keeps one entry per CDR3 protein. The sample gives 490,000 or so distinct CDR3 sequences, around 21% of which show up once; roughly 0.81% is in the top ten. Libraries for naive CD8 T cells, which were made from 20,000 to 1,000,000 sorted cells, drew on 10%, 30% or 50% of the RNA. CD8+CD4-CCR7+CD45RA+ sorting gave the naive CD8 T cells.

The chain has TRBV20-1 and TRBJ2-3, with 7 bases matching TRBD2. The specimen was naive CD8+ T cells from blood, with Jurkat cell RNA spiked in. Stated subset: FACS-sorted CD8+CD4-CCR7+CD45RA+ naive T cells. The source is a human donor in good health. Some libraries in this study had Jurkat cell RNA spiked in. CDR3 sequence reads: CSARSLGEGDTQYF. The CDR3 DNA is TGCAGTGCTAGGTCTCTTGGGGAGGGAGATACGCAGTATTTT.